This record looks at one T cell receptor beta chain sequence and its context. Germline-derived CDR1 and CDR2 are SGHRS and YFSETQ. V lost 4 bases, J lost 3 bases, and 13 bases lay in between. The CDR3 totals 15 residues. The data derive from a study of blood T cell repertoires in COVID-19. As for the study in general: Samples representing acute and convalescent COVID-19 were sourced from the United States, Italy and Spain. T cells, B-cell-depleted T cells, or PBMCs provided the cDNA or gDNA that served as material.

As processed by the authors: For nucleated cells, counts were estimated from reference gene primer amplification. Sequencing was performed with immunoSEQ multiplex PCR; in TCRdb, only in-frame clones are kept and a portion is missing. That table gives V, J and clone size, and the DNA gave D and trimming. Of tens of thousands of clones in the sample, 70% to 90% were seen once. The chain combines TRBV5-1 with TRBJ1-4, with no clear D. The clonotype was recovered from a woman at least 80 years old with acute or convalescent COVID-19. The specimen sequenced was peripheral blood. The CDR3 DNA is TGCGCCAGCAGCGTAGAGGGATCATCTAATGAAAAACTGTTTTTT. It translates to CASSVEGSSNEKLFF.